What follows is one T cell receptor beta chain and its context. This sample was taken from a study of blood T cell repertoires in COVID-19. The germline V gene encodes CDR1 KGHSH and CDR2 LQKENI. Trimming stripped 8 bases from V and 5 bases from J, with 15 bases between. The CDR3 covers 13 residues. The protocol was immunoSEQ multiplex PCR, while the TCRdb copy is restricted to in-frame clones and leaves out a portion. The sample consists of 400,000 to 550,000 clones, more than 85% of them appearing once. The sequence was collected from a woman in her 30s with acute or convalescent COVID-19. The chain combines TRBV18 with TRBJ2-5; a weak D match, TRBD2 (6 bases). The material sequenced was peripheral blood. The CDR3 sequence is CASALGAGETQYF. In DNA, the CDR3 is TGTGCCAGCGCACTCGGCGCGGGGGAGACCCAGTACTTC. Complete variable domain (other parts from reference TRBV18 and TRBJ2-5): NAGVMQNPRHLVRRRGQEARLRCSPMKGHSHVYWYRQLPEEGLKFMVYLQKENIIDESGMPKERFSAEFPKEGPSILRIQQVVRGDSAAYFCASALGAGETQYFGPGTRLLVL.